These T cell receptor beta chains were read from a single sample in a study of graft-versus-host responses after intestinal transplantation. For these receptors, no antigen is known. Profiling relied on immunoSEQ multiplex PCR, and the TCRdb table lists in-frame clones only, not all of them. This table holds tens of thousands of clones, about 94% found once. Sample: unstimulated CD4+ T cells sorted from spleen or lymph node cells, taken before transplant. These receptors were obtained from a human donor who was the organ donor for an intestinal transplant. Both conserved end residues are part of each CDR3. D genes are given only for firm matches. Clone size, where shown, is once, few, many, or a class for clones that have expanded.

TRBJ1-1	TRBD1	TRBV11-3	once	CASSLDSDRGRLMNTEAFF	TGTGCCAGCAGCTTAGATTCCGACAGGGGGCGGTTGATGAACACTGAAGCTTTCTTT
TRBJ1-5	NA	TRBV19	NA	CASKGQGQYQPQHF	TGTGCCAGTAAGGGACAAGGCCAATATCAGCCCCAGCATTTT
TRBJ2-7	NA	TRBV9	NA	CASSARDGYEQYF	TGTGCCAGCAGCGCCCGGGACGGCTACGAGCAGTACTTC
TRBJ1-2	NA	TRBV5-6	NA	CASSLLGRDYGYTF	TGTGCCAGCAGCTTGCTGGGCAGGGACTATGGCTACACCTTC
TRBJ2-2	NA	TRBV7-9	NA	CASSRGTDDTGELFF	TGTGCCAGCAGCCGCGGGACAGATGACACCGGGGAGCTGTTTTTT
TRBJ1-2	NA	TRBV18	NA	CASSQTQREEGYTF	TGTGCCAGCTCGCAAACCCAACGGGAGGAGGGCTACACCTTC
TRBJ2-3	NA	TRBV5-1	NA	CASSLARGLFSPDTQYF	TGCGCCAGCAGCTTGGCTCGGGGGCTTTTTTCTCCAGATACGCAGTATTTT
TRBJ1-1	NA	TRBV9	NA	CASSVDQGLNTEAFF	TGTGCCAGCAGCGTAGATCAGGGGTTGAACACTGAAGCTTTCTTT
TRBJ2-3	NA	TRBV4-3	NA	CASSQEKQGRTDTQYF	TGCGCCAGCAGCCAAGAGAAACAGGGGAGGACAGATACGCAGTATTTT
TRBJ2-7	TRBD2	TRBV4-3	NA	CASSLRGGTLEQYF	TGCGCCAGCAGCCTGCGGGGGGGGACCCTCGAGCAGTACTTC
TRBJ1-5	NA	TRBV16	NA	CASSQGSRDQPQHF	TGTGCCAGCAGCCAGGGTTCTAGGGATCAGCCCCAGCATTTT
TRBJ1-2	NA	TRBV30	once	CAWNVGDPDPMDGYTF	TGTGCCTGGAATGTAGGGGACCCAGATCCTATGGATGGCTACACCTTC
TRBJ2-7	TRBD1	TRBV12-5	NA	CASGRPRQGTYEQYF	TGTGCTAGTGGCAGGCCCCGACAGGGGACCTACGAGCAGTACTTC
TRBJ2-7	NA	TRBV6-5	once	CASSRVFAYEQYF	TGTGCCAGCAGCAGGGTTTTCGCCTACGAGCAGTACTTC
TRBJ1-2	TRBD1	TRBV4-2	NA	CASSQTGNYGYTF	TGTGCCAGCAGCCAGACAGGGAACTATGGCTACACCTTC
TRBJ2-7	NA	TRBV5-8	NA	CASSRDISNGYEQYF	TGTGCCAGCAGCAGGGACATCTCGAACGGTTACGAGCAGTACTTC
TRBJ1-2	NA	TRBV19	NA	CASSNGGRSSNYGYTF	TGTGCCAGTAGCAACGGGGGCCGCAGTTCTAACTATGGCTACACCTTC
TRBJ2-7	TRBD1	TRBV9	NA	CASSVDGDRTYEQYF	TGTGCCAGCAGCGTAGACGGGGACAGGACCTACGAGCAGTACTTC
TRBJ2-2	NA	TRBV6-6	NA	CASSYSGPGELFF	TGTGCCAGCAGTTACTCGGGACCCGGGGAGCTGTTTTTT
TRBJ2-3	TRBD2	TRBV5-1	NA	CASSYRAGETDTQYF	TGCGCCAGCAGCTACCGAGCGGGGGAGACAGATACGCAGTATTTT
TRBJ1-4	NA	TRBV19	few	CASSIGKIAEKLFF	TGTGCCAGTAGCATCGGGAAGATTGCTGAAAAACTGTTTTTT
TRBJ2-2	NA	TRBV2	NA	CASSDNGGELFF	TGTGCCAGCAGTGACAATGGTGGGGAGCTGTTTTTT
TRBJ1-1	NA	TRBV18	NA	CASSPQWVSNTEAFF	TGTGCCAGCTCACCACAGTGGGTTTCTAACACTGAAGCTTTCTTT
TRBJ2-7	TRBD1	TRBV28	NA	CASRSTGGRYEQYF	TGTGCCAGCAGATCCACAGGGGGCCGGTACGAGCAGTACTTC
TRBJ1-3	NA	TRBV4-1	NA	CASSQVQGGNTIYF	TGCGCCAGCAGCCAAGTGCAGGGCGGAAACACCATATATTTT
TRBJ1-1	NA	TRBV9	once	CASSVGPGTEAFF	TGTGCCAGCAGCGTGGGCCCCGGGACTGAAGCTTTCTTT
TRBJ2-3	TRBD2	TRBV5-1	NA	CASSYATSGVGDTQYF	TGCGCCAGCAGCTATGCGACTAGCGGGGTTGGAGATACGCAGTATTTT
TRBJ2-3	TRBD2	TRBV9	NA	CASSRNLHTSGGNTDTQYF	TGTGCCAGCAGCCGCAACCTACACACTAGCGGGGGAAACACAGATACGCAGTATTTT
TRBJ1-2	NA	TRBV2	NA	CASIKNYGYTF	TGTGCCAGTATCAAGAACTATGGCTACACCTTC
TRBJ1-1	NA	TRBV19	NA	CASSIDTENTEAFF	TGTGCCAGTAGTATCGATACAGAGAACACTGAAGCTTTCTTT
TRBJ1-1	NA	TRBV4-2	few	CASSQLWEDTEAFF	TGTGCCAGCAGCCAACTGTGGGAGGACACTGAAGCTTTCTTT
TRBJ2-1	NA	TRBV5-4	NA	CASSLVGTYNEQFF	TGTGCCAGCAGCTTGGTCGGAACCTACAATGAGCAGTTCTTC
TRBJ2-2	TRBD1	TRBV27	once	CASSEPGRGRTGELFF	TGTGCCAGCTCCGAGCCGGGCAGGGGGCGAACCGGGGAGCTGTTTTTT
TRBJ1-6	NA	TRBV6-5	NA	CASSYSKVTNSPLHF	TGTGCCAGCAGTTACTCTAAGGTGACCAATTCACCCCTCCACTTT
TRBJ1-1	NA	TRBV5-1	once	CASSLAGRDHSYAFF	TGCGCCAGCAGCTTGGCGGGACGGGACCACTCCTACGCTTTCTTT
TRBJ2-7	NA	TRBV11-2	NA	CASSFSEGRGEQYF	TGTGCCAGCAGCTTTAGTGAGGGGAGAGGCGAGCAGTACTTC
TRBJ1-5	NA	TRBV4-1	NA	CASSQDRAHQPQHF	TGCGCCAGCAGCCAAGACAGGGCGCATCAGCCCCAGCATTTT
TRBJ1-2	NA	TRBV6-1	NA	CASSETPANYGYTF	TGTGCCAGCAGTGAAACGCCAGCTAACTATGGCTACACCTTC
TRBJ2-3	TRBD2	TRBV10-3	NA	CAVSGGGGLDTQYF	TGTGCCGTCTCCGGCGGGGGGGGGCTGGATACGCAGTATTTT
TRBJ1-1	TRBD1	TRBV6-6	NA	CASSYNTGGGSLSAFF	TGTGCCAGCAGTTACAACACAGGGGGAGGATCCCTTTCGGCTTTCTTT
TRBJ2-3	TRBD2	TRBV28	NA	CASSSQFSGGTDTQYF	TGTGCCAGCAGTTCACAATTTAGCGGGGGGACAGATACGCAGTATTTT
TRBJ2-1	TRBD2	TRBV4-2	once	CASSQVKGSGGRSYNEQFF	TGTGCCAGCAGCCAGGTGAAGGGTAGCGGGGGGCGCTCCTACAATGAGCAGTTCTTC
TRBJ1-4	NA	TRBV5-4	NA	CASSNRASNEKLFF	TGTGCCAGCAGCAACAGGGCTTCTAATGAAAAACTGTTTTTT
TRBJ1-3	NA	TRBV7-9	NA	CASGHAGEAGNTIYF	TGTGCCAGCGGACACGCAGGGGAAGCTGGAAACACCATATATTTT
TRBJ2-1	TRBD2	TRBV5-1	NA	CASRPGLPTLREQFF	TGCGCCAGCCGGCCGGGACTACCTACCCTGAGGGAGCAGTTCTTC
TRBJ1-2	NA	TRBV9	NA	CASSNAGRGIPGYGYTF	TGTGCCAGCAGCAACGCGGGGCGGGGGATCCCTGGCTATGGCTACACCTTC
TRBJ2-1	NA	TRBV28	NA	CASSRQVFDEQFF	TGTGCCAGCAGTAGACAGGTTTTCGATGAGCAGTTCTTC
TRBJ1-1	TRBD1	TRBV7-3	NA	CASSRQGTTEAFF	TGTGCCAGCAGCCGACAGGGGACCACTGAAGCTTTCTTT
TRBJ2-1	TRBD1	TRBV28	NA	CASRPRDRFYNEQFF	TGTGCCAGCAGGCCCCGGGACAGGTTCTACAATGAGCAGTTCTTC
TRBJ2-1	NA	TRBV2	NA	CASSDGGVGNEQFF	TGTGCCAGCAGTGACGGTGGGGTCGGCAATGAGCAGTTCTTC
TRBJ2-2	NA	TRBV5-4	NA	CASSLKGGSNTGELFF	TGTGCCAGCAGCTTAAAGGGGGGTTCAAACACCGGGGAGCTGTTTTTT
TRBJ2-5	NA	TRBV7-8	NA	CASSSQEAQYF	TGTGCCAGCAGCTCCCAAGAGGCCCAGTACTTC
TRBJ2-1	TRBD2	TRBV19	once	CASSAWTSGGYGEQFF	TGTGCCAGTAGTGCCTGGACTAGCGGGGGGTATGGGGAGCAGTTCTTC
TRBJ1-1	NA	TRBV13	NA	CASSFRTENTEAFF	TGTGCCAGCAGCTTTCGGACTGAGAACACTGAAGCTTTCTTT
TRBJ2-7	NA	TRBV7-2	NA	CASSPPALGYEQYF	TGTGCCAGCAGCCCACCAGCCCTTGGCTACGAGCAGTACTTC